These T cell receptor beta chains were read from a single sample in a study of cytomegalovirus exposure and HLA in healthy donors. Method: immunoSEQ multiplex PCR; TCRdb's copy keeps in-frame clones and lacks some. The sample lists 35,000 to 50,000 clones; 68% were seen once. The sample was PBMCs. The source is a man aged 40-49 years in good health and CMV-seronegative. Each CDR3 is given with its conserved first and last residue. The order of the fields is J gene, D gene, clone size, V gene, CDR3 protein, CDR3 DNA. A D gene is named only where the DNA matches it firmly. Clone size, where shown, is once, few, many, or a class for clones that have expanded.

J gene: TRBJ1-1
D gene: -
clone size: -
V gene: TRBV6-1
CDR3 protein: CASSEANTEAFF
CDR3 DNA: TGTGCCAGCAGTGAGGCGAACACTGAAGCTTTCTTT

J gene: TRBJ2-4
D gene: TRBD1
clone size: few
V gene: TRBV4-2
CDR3 protein: CASSQLQGAQKNIQYF
CDR3 DNA: TGTGCCAGCAGCCAGTTACAGGGGGCGCAAAAAAACATTCAGTACTTC

J gene: TRBJ2-7
D gene: -
clone size: -
V gene: TRBV6-5
CDR3 protein: CASSYRGGTYEQYF
CDR3 DNA: TGTGCCAGCAGTTACAGGGGGGGCACCTACGAGCAGTACTTC

J gene: TRBJ2-3
D gene: -
clone size: -
V gene: TRBV30
CDR3 protein: CAWRLYSTDTQYF
CDR3 DNA: TGTGCCTGGAGACTGTACTCCACAGATACGCAGTATTTT

J gene: TRBJ2-1
D gene: -
clone size: few
V gene: TRBV14
CDR3 protein: CASSRPGAYNEQFF
CDR3 DNA: TGTGCCAGCAGCAGACCCGGGGCCTACAATGAGCAGTTCTTC

J gene: TRBJ1-2
D gene: TRBD1
clone size: -
V gene: TRBV5-1
CDR3 protein: CASSLEGQGYGYTF
CDR3 DNA: TGCGCCAGCAGCTTGGAGGGACAGGGCTATGGCTACACCTTC

J gene: TRBJ1-4
D gene: -
clone size: once
V gene: TRBV30
CDR3 protein: CAWAGTTLGNEKLFF
CDR3 DNA: TGTGCCTGGGCCGGGACAACACTTGGTAATGAAAAACTGTTTTTT

J gene: TRBJ1-1
D gene: -
clone size: -
V gene: TRBV28
CDR3 protein: CASRKGGANTEAFF
CDR3 DNA: TGTGCCAGCAGGAAAGGGGGGGCGAACACTGAAGCTTTCTTT

J gene: TRBJ2-2
D gene: TRBD1
clone size: -
V gene: TRBV28
CDR3 protein: CASRGSLDRGYTGELFF
CDR3 DNA: TGTGCCAGCAGGGGGAGCCTGGACAGGGGCTACACCGGGGAGCTGTTTTTT

J gene: TRBJ1-1
D gene: TRBD1
clone size: -
V gene: TRBV6-1
CDR3 protein: CASKRQGFTEAFF
CDR3 DNA: TGTGCCAGCAAGAGACAGGGATTCACTGAAGCTTTCTTT

J gene: TRBJ1-1
D gene: -
clone size: -
V gene: TRBV7-6
CDR3 protein: CASSLGTEAFF
CDR3 DNA: TGTGCCAGCAGCTTAGGGACAGAGGCTTTCTTT

J gene: TRBJ1-2
D gene: -
clone size: -
V gene: TRBV7-2
CDR3 protein: CASSSLRGWNGYTF
CDR3 DNA: TGTGCCAGCAGCTCCCTAAGGGGTTGGAATGGCTACACCTTC

J gene: TRBJ1-2
D gene: -
clone size: -
V gene: TRBV9
CDR3 protein: CASSPDPSGPGYTF
CDR3 DNA: TGTGCCAGCAGCCCAGACCCAAGCGGGCCTGGCTACACCTTC

J gene: TRBJ2-5
D gene: TRBD2
clone size: -
V gene: TRBV5-4
CDR3 protein: CASSPYWRGRGETQYF
CDR3 DNA: TGTGCCAGCAGCCCTTATTGGCGGGGGAGGGGAGAGACCCAGTACTTC

J gene: TRBJ1-5
D gene: TRBD1
clone size: -
V gene: TRBV11-2
CDR3 protein: CASSLGTGGNQPQHF
CDR3 DNA: TGTGCCAGCAGCTTAGGGACAGGGGGCAATCAGCCCCAGCATTTT

J gene: TRBJ1-2
D gene: TRBD1
clone size: -
V gene: TRBV6-5
CDR3 protein: CASSYGTGGLEGGYTF
CDR3 DNA: TGTGCCAGCAGTTACGGGACAGGGGGCTTGGAAGGTGGCTACACCTTC

J gene: TRBJ2-2
D gene: -
clone size: -
V gene: TRBV2
CDR3 protein: CASSGGGPTGELFF
CDR3 DNA: TGTGCCAGCAGTGGGGGGGGGCCCACCGGGGAGCTGTTTTTT